A selection of T cell receptor beta chains follows, all from one sample in a study of shared clonotypes between healthy human individuals. Data came from immunoSEQ multiplex PCR; TCRdb stores just in-frame clones and leaves some out. Seen here are a few million clones, 90% to 95% observed once, and the top ten hold about 0.13%. Material: naive CD4+ T cells sorted from blood. The source is a young man in good health. The CDR3 runs from the conserved cysteine through the conserved F or W. D genes are given only for firm matches. Size is stated for part of the rows, as once, few or many counts, or as a class when the clone is expanded.

d_call: .; j_call: TRBJ2-3; clone_size: .; v_call: TRBV6-4; cdr3_nt: TGTGCCAGCAGTGACGCAGGGAAGACAGATACGCAGTATTTT; cdr3_aa: CASSDAGKTDTQYF
d_call: TRBD1; j_call: TRBJ2-7; clone_size: .; v_call: TRBV5-4; cdr3_nt: TGTGCCAGCAGCTTGGCAGGGACAGGGGGGGCCTACGAGCAGTACTTC; cdr3_aa: CASSLAGTGGAYEQYF
d_call: TRBD1; j_call: TRBJ1-1; clone_size: .; v_call: TRBV2; cdr3_nt: TGTGCCAGCAGTACGGGACAGGGGAACCCTGAAGCTTTCTTT; cdr3_aa: CASSTGQGNPEAFF
d_call: TRBD1; j_call: TRBJ2-7; clone_size: .; v_call: TRBV5-1; cdr3_nt: TGCGCCAGCAGCCCGACAGGGGACCCCTACGAGCAGTACTTC; cdr3_aa: CASSPTGDPYEQYF
d_call: TRBD1; j_call: TRBJ2-5; clone_size: .; v_call: TRBV29-1; cdr3_nt: TGCAGCGTTGATTCCCGGGACAGGCAACCCCAAGAGACCCAGTACTTC; cdr3_aa: CSVDSRDRQPQETQYF
d_call: TRBD2; j_call: TRBJ2-3; clone_size: .; v_call: TRBV5-4; cdr3_nt: TGTGCCAGCAGCTCGCGGACTAGCGGGCGCACAGATACGCAGTATTTT; cdr3_aa: CASSSRTSGRTDTQYF
d_call: TRBD2; j_call: TRBJ2-1; clone_size: .; v_call: TRBV27; cdr3_nt: TGTGCCAGCAGTCCTAGCGGGGGGGCCTCCTACAATGAGCAGTTCTTC; cdr3_aa: CASSPSGGASYNEQFF
d_call: TRBD1; j_call: TRBJ1-4; clone_size: .; v_call: TRBV18; cdr3_nt: TGTGCCAGCTCACCACGACAGGGAGGCGAAAAACTGTTTTTT; cdr3_aa: CASSPRQGGEKLFF
d_call: .; j_call: TRBJ1-5; clone_size: .; v_call: TRBV5-1; cdr3_nt: TGCGCCAGCAGCTTGGACGGTTCTGGTAACAATCAGCCCCAGCATTTT; cdr3_aa: CASSLDGSGNNQPQHF
d_call: .; j_call: TRBJ1-3; clone_size: .; v_call: TRBV5-1; cdr3_nt: TGCGCCAGCAGCTTGGACACCTCTGGAAACACCATATATTTT; cdr3_aa: CASSLDTSGNTIYF
d_call: .; j_call: TRBJ2-5; clone_size: .; v_call: TRBV6-1; cdr3_nt: TGTGCCAGCAGTGCATTGACAGGTGGGGAGACCCAGTACTTC; cdr3_aa: CASSALTGGETQYF
d_call: TRBD1; j_call: TRBJ1-6; clone_size: .; v_call: TRBV30; cdr3_nt: TGTGCCTGGAGTGGACAGGGCTATTCACCCCTCCACTTT; cdr3_aa: CAWSGQGYSPLHF
d_call: TRBD2; j_call: TRBJ2-3; clone_size: .; v_call: TRBV6-1; cdr3_nt: TGTGCCAGCAGGGAAACTAGCGGGGGGGTGTATACGCAGTATTTT; cdr3_aa: CASRETSGGVYTQYF
d_call: .; j_call: TRBJ1-2; clone_size: once; v_call: TRBV2; cdr3_nt: TGTGCCAGCACCGTAAGTCATGGCTACACCTTC; cdr3_aa: CASTVSHGYTF
d_call: .; j_call: TRBJ1-1; clone_size: few; v_call: TRBV6-1; cdr3_nt: TGTGCCAGCAAAAGGACAGACAAGAACACTGAAGCTTTCTTT; cdr3_aa: CASKRTDKNTEAFF
d_call: .; j_call: TRBJ2-7; clone_size: .; v_call: TRBV5-1; cdr3_nt: TGCGCCAGCAGCTTGGCCGGGACGACATACGAGCAGTACTTC; cdr3_aa: CASSLAGTTYEQYF
d_call: .; j_call: TRBJ1-1; clone_size: .; v_call: TRBV4-1; cdr3_nt: TGCGCCAGCAGCCAAGACGGGACCAAGTCTAAAGCTTTCTTT; cdr3_aa: CASSQDGTKSKAFF
d_call: .; j_call: TRBJ1-2; clone_size: .; v_call: TRBV18; cdr3_nt: TGTGCCAGCTCACCGCCTGGACAGCTCCCCTATGGCTACACCTTC; cdr3_aa: CASSPPGQLPYGYTF
d_call: TRBD2; j_call: TRBJ2-4; clone_size: few; v_call: TRBV29-1; cdr3_nt: TGCAGCGTTGAAGGGACTAGCGGGAGCCGCTTAGCCAAAAACATTCAGTACTTC; cdr3_aa: CSVEGTSGSRLAKNIQYF
d_call: .; j_call: TRBJ1-1; clone_size: .; v_call: TRBV6-1; cdr3_nt: TGTGCCATCAGTGAATCTTATCGGGGTCCTGACATGAACACTGAAGCTTTCTTT; cdr3_aa: CAISESYRGPDMNTEAFF
d_call: .; j_call: TRBJ1-1; clone_size: once; v_call: TRBV6-5; cdr3_nt: TGTGCCAGCAGTTCGTACTGGGATCCTGAAGCTTTCTTT; cdr3_aa: CASSSYWDPEAFF
d_call: .; j_call: TRBJ1-1; clone_size: few; v_call: TRBV9; cdr3_nt: TGTGCCAGCAGCGCTCCGGGGAGGGCAGCTTTCTTT; cdr3_aa: CASSAPGRAAFF
d_call: TRBD1; j_call: TRBJ1-2; clone_size: .; v_call: TRBV4-2; cdr3_nt: TGTGCCAGCAGCCAAGATCGGACAGGGGAAGGCTACACCTTC; cdr3_aa: CASSQDRTGEGYTF
d_call: TRBD1; j_call: TRBJ1-2; clone_size: .; v_call: TRBV7-2; cdr3_nt: TGTGCCAGCAGCTTAGCATCGACGTTGTCCGGGACAGCTTTGTTTGGGGGCTATGGCTACACCTTC; cdr3_aa: CASSLASTLSGTALFGGYGYTF
d_call: TRBD1; j_call: TRBJ1-4; clone_size: .; v_call: TRBV10-2; cdr3_nt: TGCGCCAGCAGCGTGACAGGGTCAACTAATGAAAAACTGTTTTTT; cdr3_aa: CASSVTGSTNEKLFF
d_call: .; j_call: TRBJ1-3; clone_size: .; v_call: TRBV30; cdr3_nt: TGTGCCTGGAGTGCCACAGCCTCAGGAAACACCATATATTTT; cdr3_aa: CAWSATASGNTIYF
d_call: TRBD1; j_call: TRBJ1-4; clone_size: once; v_call: TRBV5-4; cdr3_nt: TGTGCCAGCAGCGCAGGGGGACAGGGGGCTTTGATGGTTGAAAAACTGTTTTTT; cdr3_aa: CASSAGGQGALMVEKLFF
d_call: .; j_call: TRBJ2-5; clone_size: once; v_call: TRBV11-2; cdr3_nt: TGTGCCAGCAGAGTACGGGCGGATGGTAGCCAAGAGACCCAGTACTTC; cdr3_aa: CASRVRADGSQETQYF
d_call: TRBD2; j_call: TRBJ2-7; clone_size: .; v_call: TRBV6-1; cdr3_nt: TGTGCCAGCATCTTAGCGGGCCGCTCCTACGAGCAGTACTTC; cdr3_aa: CASILAGRSYEQYF
d_call: .; j_call: TRBJ2-3; clone_size: .; v_call: TRBV15; cdr3_nt: TGTGCCACCAGCAGTCCCACGGGCACAGATACGCAGTATTTT; cdr3_aa: CATSSPTGTDTQYF
d_call: .; j_call: TRBJ1-3; clone_size: .; v_call: TRBV11-2; cdr3_nt: TGTGCCAGCAGCTTAGATCCTGGAGTAAACACCATATATTTT; cdr3_aa: CASSLDPGVNTIYF
d_call: .; j_call: TRBJ2-1; clone_size: .; v_call: TRBV6-1; cdr3_nt: TGTGCCAGCACTTTAGAAATAACCAATGAGCAGTTCTTC; cdr3_aa: CASTLEITNEQFF
d_call: .; j_call: TRBJ2-2; clone_size: .; v_call: TRBV7-9; cdr3_nt: TGTGCCAGCAGCTTAGACTACACCGGGGAGCTGTTTTTT; cdr3_aa: CASSLDYTGELFF
d_call: TRBD1; j_call: TRBJ1-2; clone_size: .; v_call: TRBV6-7; cdr3_nt: TGTGCCAGCATGGTTGGGACAGCATCAAACTATGGCTACACCTTC; cdr3_aa: CASMVGTASNYGYTF
d_call: TRBD2; j_call: TRBJ2-3; clone_size: .; v_call: TRBV7-2; cdr3_nt: TGTGCCAGCAGCTCCGGGAGGGTAGCCGTTCAGTATTTT; cdr3_aa: CASSSGRVAVQYF
d_call: .; j_call: TRBJ2-2; clone_size: .; v_call: TRBV7-2; cdr3_nt: TGTGCCAGCAGCTCCCGCGCGGGTTCGGGCACCGGGGAGCTGTTTTTT; cdr3_aa: CASSSRAGSGTGELFF
d_call: .; j_call: TRBJ2-7; clone_size: .; v_call: TRBV13; cdr3_nt: TGTGCCAGCAGCAAATCAGGGGCAGGCGAGCAGTACTTC; cdr3_aa: CASSKSGAGEQYF
d_call: .; j_call: TRBJ1-3; clone_size: .; v_call: TRBV18; cdr3_nt: TGTGCCAGCTCCCAGGACGATTCTGGAAACACCATATATTTT; cdr3_aa: CASSQDDSGNTIYF
d_call: .; j_call: TRBJ2-4; clone_size: .; v_call: TRBV11-2; cdr3_nt: TGTGCCAGCAGCGGGGCTCCGGGGGCGACCAAAAACATTCAGTACTTC; cdr3_aa: CASSGAPGATKNIQYF
d_call: TRBD2; j_call: TRBJ2-1; clone_size: .; v_call: TRBV6-5; cdr3_nt: TGTGCCACAGGCGGGAGACTGGGCAATGAGCAGTTCTTC; cdr3_aa: CATGGRLGNEQFF
d_call: .; j_call: TRBJ1-1; clone_size: few; v_call: TRBV12-5; cdr3_nt: TGTGCTAGTGGTTTGGGACAACTGAACACTGAAGCTTTCTTT; cdr3_aa: CASGLGQLNTEAFF
d_call: .; j_call: TRBJ1-2; clone_size: .; v_call: TRBV4-1; cdr3_nt: TGCGCCAGCAGCCAAGATCTGGCAGGTCTCTATGGCTACACCTTC; cdr3_aa: CASSQDLAGLYGYTF
d_call: TRBD2; j_call: TRBJ2-3; clone_size: once; v_call: TRBV15; cdr3_nt: TGTGCCACCGGAGCGGGGGTGACAGATACGCAGTATTTT; cdr3_aa: CATGAGVTDTQYF
d_call: .; j_call: TRBJ2-5; clone_size: .; v_call: TRBV5-4; cdr3_nt: TGTGCCAGCAGCGCCGCGGCCCACGGCCAAGAGACCCAGTACTTC; cdr3_aa: CASSAAAHGQETQYF
d_call: .; j_call: TRBJ1-2; clone_size: .; v_call: TRBV5-4; cdr3_nt: TGTGCCAGCAATCCGGGCCTTATCGACTATGGCTACACCTTC; cdr3_aa: CASNPGLIDYGYTF
d_call: .; j_call: TRBJ2-2; clone_size: .; v_call: TRBV6-1; cdr3_nt: TGTGCCAGCAGGGGGTCCGGGGAGCTGTTTTTT; cdr3_aa: CASRGSGELFF
d_call: .; j_call: TRBJ1-2; clone_size: .; v_call: TRBV27; cdr3_nt: TGTGCCAGCAGTTCCTTAGGGGGTCCGGGCTATGGCTACACCTTC; cdr3_aa: CASSSLGGPGYGYTF
d_call: TRBD1; j_call: TRBJ2-5; clone_size: .; v_call: TRBV29-1; cdr3_nt: TGCAGCGTTGAAGTGTTAGGGACAGATTTTCAAGAGACCCAGTACTTC; cdr3_aa: CSVEVLGTDFQETQYF
d_call: .; j_call: TRBJ2-6; clone_size: .; v_call: TRBV30; cdr3_nt: TGTGCCTGGGGTCCACAGGGTACAGGGGCCAACGTCCTGACTTTC; cdr3_aa: CAWGPQGTGANVLTF